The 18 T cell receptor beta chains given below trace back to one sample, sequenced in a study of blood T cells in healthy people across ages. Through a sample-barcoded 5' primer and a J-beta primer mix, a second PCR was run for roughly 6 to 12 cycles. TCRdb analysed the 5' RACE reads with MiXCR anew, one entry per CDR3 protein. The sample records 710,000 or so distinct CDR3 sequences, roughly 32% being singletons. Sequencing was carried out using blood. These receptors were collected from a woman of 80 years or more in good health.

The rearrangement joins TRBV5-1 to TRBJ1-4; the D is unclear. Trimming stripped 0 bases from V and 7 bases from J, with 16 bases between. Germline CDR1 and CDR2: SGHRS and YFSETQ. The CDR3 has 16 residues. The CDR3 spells CASSLASVALGEKLFF. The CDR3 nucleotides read TGCGCCAGCAGCTTGGCCTCCGTTGCGTTAGGTGAAAAACTGTTTTTT.

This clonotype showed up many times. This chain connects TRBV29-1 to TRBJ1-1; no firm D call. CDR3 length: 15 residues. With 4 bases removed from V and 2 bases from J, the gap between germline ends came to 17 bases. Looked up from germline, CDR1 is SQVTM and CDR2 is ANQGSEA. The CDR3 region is CSVVWGSGLNTEAFF. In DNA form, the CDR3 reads TGCAGCGTTGTCTGGGGTTCCGGGCTCAACACTGAAGCTTTCTTT.

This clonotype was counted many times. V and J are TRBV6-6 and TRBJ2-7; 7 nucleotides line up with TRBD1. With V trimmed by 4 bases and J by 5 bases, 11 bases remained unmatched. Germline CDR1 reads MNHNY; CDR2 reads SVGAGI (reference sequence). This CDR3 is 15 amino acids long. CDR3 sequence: CASSFRDSLSNEQYF. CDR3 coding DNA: TGTGCCAGCAGTTTCCGGGACAGTTTATCCAACGAGCAGTACTTC.

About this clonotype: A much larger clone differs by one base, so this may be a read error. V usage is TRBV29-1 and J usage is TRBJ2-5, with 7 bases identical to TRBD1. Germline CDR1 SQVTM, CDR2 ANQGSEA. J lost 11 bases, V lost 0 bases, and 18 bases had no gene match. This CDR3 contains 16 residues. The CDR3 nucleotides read TGCAGCGTTGAAGATCGACACAGGGGCTTTGACAATGAGCAGTACTTC. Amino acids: CSVEDRHRGFDNEQYF.

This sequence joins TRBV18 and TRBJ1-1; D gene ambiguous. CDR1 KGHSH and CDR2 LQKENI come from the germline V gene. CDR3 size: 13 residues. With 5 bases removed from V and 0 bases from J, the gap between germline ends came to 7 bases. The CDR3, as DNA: TGTGCCAGCTCAACCAGCGTGAACACTGAAGCTTTCTTT. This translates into CASSTSVNTEAFF.

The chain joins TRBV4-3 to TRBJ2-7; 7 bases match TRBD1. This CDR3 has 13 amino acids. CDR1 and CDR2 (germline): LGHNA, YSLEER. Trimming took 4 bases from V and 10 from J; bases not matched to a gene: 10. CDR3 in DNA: TGCGCCAGCAGCCTAGGACTTCGGGACAGCCAGTACTTC. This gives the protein CASSLGLRDSQYF.

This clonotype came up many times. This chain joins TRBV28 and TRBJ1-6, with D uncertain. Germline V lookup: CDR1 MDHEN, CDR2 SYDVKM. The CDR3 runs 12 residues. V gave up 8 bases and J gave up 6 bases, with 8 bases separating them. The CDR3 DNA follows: TGTGCCAGCGGAGATCTTAATTCACCCCTCCACTTT. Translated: CASGDLNSPLHF.

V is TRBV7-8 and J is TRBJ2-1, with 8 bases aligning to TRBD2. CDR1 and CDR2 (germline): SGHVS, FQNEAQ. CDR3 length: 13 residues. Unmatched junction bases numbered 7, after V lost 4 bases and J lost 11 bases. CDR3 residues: CASSYGGGRKQFF. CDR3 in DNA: TGTGCCAGCAGCTACGGCGGGGGGCGTAAGCAGTTCTTC.

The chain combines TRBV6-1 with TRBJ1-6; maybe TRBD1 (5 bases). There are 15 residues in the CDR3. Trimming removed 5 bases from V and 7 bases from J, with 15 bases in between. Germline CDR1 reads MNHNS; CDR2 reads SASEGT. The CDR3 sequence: CASSFAGGSNSPLHF. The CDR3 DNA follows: TGTGCCAGCAGTTTTGCCGGGGGATCGAATTCACCCCTCCACTTT.

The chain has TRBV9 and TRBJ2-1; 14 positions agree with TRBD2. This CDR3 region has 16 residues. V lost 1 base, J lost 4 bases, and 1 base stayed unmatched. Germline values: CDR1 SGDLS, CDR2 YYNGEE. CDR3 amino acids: CASSVRTSGRYNEQFF. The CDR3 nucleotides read TGTGCCAGCAGCGTACGGACTAGCGGGAGGTACAATGAGCAGTTCTTC.

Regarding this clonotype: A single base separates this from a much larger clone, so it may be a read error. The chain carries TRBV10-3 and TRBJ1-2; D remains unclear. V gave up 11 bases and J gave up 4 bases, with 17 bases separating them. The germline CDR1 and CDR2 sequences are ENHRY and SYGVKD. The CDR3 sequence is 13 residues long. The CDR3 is CACTTGSPYGYTF. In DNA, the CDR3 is TGTGCCTGCACTACCGGGTCCCCCTATGGCTACACCTTC.

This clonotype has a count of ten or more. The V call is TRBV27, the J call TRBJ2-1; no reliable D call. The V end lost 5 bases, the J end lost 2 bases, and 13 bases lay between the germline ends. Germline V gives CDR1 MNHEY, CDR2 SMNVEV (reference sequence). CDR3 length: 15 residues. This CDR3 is CASSVGRAPYNEQFF. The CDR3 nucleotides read TGTGCCAGCAGTGTAGGAAGGGCCCCCTACAATGAGCAGTTCTTC.

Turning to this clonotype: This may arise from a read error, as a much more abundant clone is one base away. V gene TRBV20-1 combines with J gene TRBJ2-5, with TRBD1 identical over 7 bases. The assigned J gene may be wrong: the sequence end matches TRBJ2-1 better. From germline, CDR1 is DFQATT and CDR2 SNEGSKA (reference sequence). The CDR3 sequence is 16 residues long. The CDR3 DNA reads TGCAGTGCTTCGGGACAGAGAGGACGGCATCAAGAGACCCAGTTCTTC. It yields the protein CSASGQRGRHQETQFF.

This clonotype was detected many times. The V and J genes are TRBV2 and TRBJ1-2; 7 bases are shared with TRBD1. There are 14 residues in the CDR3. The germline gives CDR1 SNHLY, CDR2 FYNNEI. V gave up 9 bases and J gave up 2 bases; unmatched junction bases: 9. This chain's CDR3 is CASTPQGTNYGYTF. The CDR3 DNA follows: TGTGCCAGTACACCACAGGGGACAAACTATGGCTACACCTTC.

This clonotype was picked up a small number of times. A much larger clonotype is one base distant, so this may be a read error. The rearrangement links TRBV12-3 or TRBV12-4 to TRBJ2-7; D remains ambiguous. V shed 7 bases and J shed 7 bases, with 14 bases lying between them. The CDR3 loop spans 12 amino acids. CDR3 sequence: CASTPTVNEQYF. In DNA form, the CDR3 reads TGTGCCAGCACCCCGACGGTTAATGAGCAGTACTTC.

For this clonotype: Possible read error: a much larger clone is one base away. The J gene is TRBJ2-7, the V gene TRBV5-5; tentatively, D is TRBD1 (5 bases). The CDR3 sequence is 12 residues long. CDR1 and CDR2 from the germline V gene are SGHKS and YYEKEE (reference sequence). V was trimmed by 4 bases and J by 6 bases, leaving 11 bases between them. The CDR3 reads CASSPDNCEQYF. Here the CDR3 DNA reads TGTGCCAGCAGCCCGGACAACTGCGAGCAGTACTTC.

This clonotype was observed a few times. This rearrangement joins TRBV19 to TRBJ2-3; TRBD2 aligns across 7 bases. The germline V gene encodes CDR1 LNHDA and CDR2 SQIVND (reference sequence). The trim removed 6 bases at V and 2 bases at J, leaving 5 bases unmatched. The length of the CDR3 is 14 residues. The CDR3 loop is CASSPGGFTDTQYF. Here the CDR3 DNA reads TGTGCCAGTAGCCCGGGAGGATTCACAGATACGCAGTATTTT.

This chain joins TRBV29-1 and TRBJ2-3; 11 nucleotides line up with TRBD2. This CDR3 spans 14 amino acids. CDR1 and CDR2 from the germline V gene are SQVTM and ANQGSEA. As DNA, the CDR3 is TGCGGCGCAGGTAGCGGGAGGGCCGGGGATACGCAGTATTTT. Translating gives CGAGSGRAGDTQYF.